This record looks at one T cell receptor beta chain sequence and its context. The antigen is unknown. The entry originates in a study of post-analysis software for immune sequencing data. Across the whole study: Relapsing-remitting, secondary progressive and progressive-relapsing forms of multiple sclerosis all featured among disease courses. The study, taken as a whole, reports: Diversity measured as normalized Chao1 was significantly lower in multiple sclerosis patients than in controls. A handful of TRBV segments were more frequent in patients than controls; TRBV5-6, TRBV5-1 and TRBV20-1 belonged to this group. Under F measure analysis, samples from one preparation batch co-clustered strongly.

The junction had 13 bases not matched to a gene; V was cut back by 6 bases and J by 2 bases. Germline V CDR1 and CDR2: SQVTM, ANQGSEA. This CDR3 is 15 amino acids long. Unique molecular identifiers featured in each of the TCR beta cDNA libraries. TCRdb called the PCR reads again in MiXCR, with one record for every CDR3 protein. The table records 350,000 to 450,000 distinct CDR3 sequences, 30% to 40% of them present only once. Input material: blood. This sequence joins TRBV29-1 and TRBJ2-7, with 7 bases identical to TRBD1. The origin of this receptor is a girl aged 2 to 10 with multiple sclerosis. The CDR3 region is CSVAPVRTGPYEQYF. The CDR3 nucleotides are TGCAGCGTCGCGCCTGTACGGACAGGACCCTACGAGCAGTACTTC.